This is a list of T cell receptor beta chains from one sample in a study of EBV T-cell therapy then PD-1 blockade in nasopharyngeal carcinoma. The table came from immunoSEQ multiplex PCR; TCRdb's copy has only in-frame clones and leaves some out. This table holds about 22,000 clones, 82% found once. Which antigens these TCRs recognize remains unknown. The material sequenced was CD8+ T cells from blood, taken at day -245 from a patient whose treatment included autologous EBV-specific T cells and nivolumab. These receptors were collected from a man aged 35 to 55 with nasopharyngeal carcinoma. Each CDR3 is given with its conserved first and last residue. D genes are given only for firm matches. Clone size is not always given. Where it is, it says once, few, many or a class for expanded clones.

j_call d_call clone_size v_call cdr3_nt cdr3_aa
TRBJ2-7 NA NA TRBV12-3/TRBV12-4 TGTGCCAGCAGCCCGGGATACTACGAGCAGTACTTC CASSPGYYEQYF
TRBJ2-5 NA NA TRBV5-1 TGCGCCAGCAGCTTGGTAGGGTTAGCGGAGACCCAGTACTTC CASSLVGLAETQYF
TRBJ2-2 TRBD2 few TRBV25-1 TGTGCCAGCAACCCCGGGGGGGCCGGGGAGCTGTTTTTT CASNPGGAGELFF
TRBJ2-1 NA NA TRBV5-8 TGTGCCAGCAGCTCCGGGTGGGTTAGCTCCTACAATGAGCAGTTCTTC CASSSGWVSSYNEQFF
TRBJ2-3 TRBD1 few TRBV6-4 TGTGCCAGCAGTGACGGGACAGGGGGCGCAGATACGCAGTATTTT CASSDGTGGADTQYF
TRBJ1-1 NA NA TRBV5-6 TGTGCCAGCAGCTTAACAGCGAACACTGAAGCTTTCTTT CASSLTANTEAFF
TRBJ2-2 NA NA TRBV10-3 TGTGCCATCAGTGCCGGGTCGAACACCGGGGAGCTGTTTTTT CAISAGSNTGELFF
TRBJ2-7 NA NA TRBV6-5 TGTGCCAGCAGTTACTCCGACAGGTCTCCCCACTACGAGCAGTACTTC CASSYSDRSPHYEQYF
TRBJ2-2 NA NA TRBV7-9 TGTGCCAGCCCAAACCCCCCGGGCCCGAACAGTGGGGAGCTGTTTTTT CASPNPPGPNSGELFF
TRBJ2-7 NA NA TRBV2 TGTGCCAGCAGGAGGCAGGGAATGACCCGCGAGCAGTACTTC CASRRQGMTREQYF
TRBJ1-5 NA NA TRBV7-9 TGTGCCAGCAGCTCCTCCCAGGCAGGGGATCAGCCCCAGCATTTT CASSSSQAGDQPQHF
TRBJ1-6 NA NA TRBV6-5 TGTGCCAGCAAAACCCTTTTGGGGGGGGGTTCACCCCTCCACTTT CASKTLLGGGSPLHF
TRBJ1-3 TRBD1 NA TRBV28 TGTGCCAGCAGTTTAGGACAGGGACCGAACACCATATATTTT CASSLGQGPNTIYF
TRBJ1-2 NA NA TRBV12-3/TRBV12-4 TGTGCCAGCAGAGGGATGACTCGGGGCTACACCTTC CASRGMTRGYTF
TRBJ1-2 NA NA TRBV4-1 TGCGCCAGCAGCCCGGAGACGGCAAGGAACTATGGCTACACCTTC CASSPETARNYGYTF
TRBJ2-5 NA NA TRBV4-1 TGCGCCAGCAGCCAAGAAGCTAGCCGGACCCAGTACTTC CASSQEASRTQYF
TRBJ2-5 TRBD2 NA TRBV6-6 TGTGCCAGCACCCCACTAGCGGGGGGGCGAGAGACCCAGTACTTC CASTPLAGGRETQYF
TRBJ1-2 NA NA TRBV6-5 TGTGCCAGCAGTTACGTAGGAGACGGCTACACCTTC CASSYVGDGYTF
TRBJ1-2 TRBD1 NA TRBV13 TGTGCCAGCAGCTGGAAACCTCAGGGGGCGCAAGGCTACACCTTC CASSWKPQGAQGYTF
TRBJ1-2 NA few TRBV3-1/TRBV3-2 TGTGCCAGCAGCCAAGGGTCATGCCGGGGGGGCTACACCTTC CASSQGSCRGGYTF
TRBJ1-2 NA NA TRBV5-5 TGTGCCAGCAGCCTGACGGGGTATGGCTACACCTTC CASSLTGYGYTF
TRBJ2-1 TRBD2 NA TRBV13 TGTGCCAGCACCGATCGAGAGCGGGGGGGATACAATGAGCAGTTCTTC CASTDRERGGYNEQFF
TRBJ1-2 NA few TRBV6-5 TGTGCCAGCAGTTACTCGAGCAGCTATGGCTACACCTTC CASSYSSSYGYTF
TRBJ2-7 TRBD1 NA TRBV19 TGTGCCAGTAGTTGGGGGACAGGGCCCTACGAGCAGTACTTC CASSWGTGPYEQYF
TRBJ2-7 TRBD1 NA TRBV5-6 TGTGCCAGCAGCTCAGACAGGGAATTAGAGATCGACGAGCAGTACTTC CASSSDRELEIDEQYF
TRBJ2-7 TRBD1 NA TRBV4-3 TGCGCCAGCAGCCAAGGAAGACAGGGTTCGTACGAGCAGTACTTC CASSQGRQGSYEQYF
TRBJ2-1 TRBD2 NA TRBV11-3 TGTGCCAGCAGCTTAGAAGGCGGGGGAAATGAGCAGTTCTTC CASSLEGGGNEQFF
TRBJ2-5 NA few TRBV27 TGTGCCAGCACTCAAATAGGGGGGGGAGAGACCCAGTACTTC CASTQIGGGETQYF
TRBJ1-6 NA NA TRBV19 TGTGCCAGTAGTATCATCCTTGACCGCGGGGGTTCACCCCTCCACTTT CASSIILDRGGSPLHF
TRBJ2-7 TRBD1 NA TRBV10-3 TGTGCCTTAGGACAGGGGGCATCGTACGAGCAGTACTTC CALGQGASYEQYF
TRBJ1-2 NA NA TRBV5-8 TGTGCCAGCAGCTCCGTCGGCCCAGGGGTTACTAACTATGGCTACACCTTC CASSSVGPGVTNYGYTF
TRBJ2-7 TRBD2 NA TRBV6-4 TGTGCCAGCAGTAGCGGGGGGGCCGACGAGCAGTACTTC CASSSGGADEQYF
TRBJ1-5 TRBD1 NA TRBV6-1 TGTGCCAGCAGTGAAACCGGGACAGGGGCTCAGCCCCAGCATTTT CASSETGTGAQPQHF
TRBJ2-1 NA NA TRBV19 TGTGCCAGTAGTATCGAGGCGCTCAGCAATGAGCAGTTCTTC CASSIEALSNEQFF
TRBJ1-1 NA NA TRBV6-6 TGTGCCAGCAGTTATAAAGAGAACACTGAAGCTTTCTTT CASSYKENTEAFF
TRBJ1-5 NA NA TRBV19 TGTGCCAGTAGTAAGATGGACAGCAATCAGCCCCAGCATTTT CASSKMDSNQPQHF
TRBJ2-1 NA NA TRBV2 TGTGCCAGCAGTGGAGGATTAAAATACTACAATGAGCAGTTCTTC CASSGGLKYYNEQFF
TRBJ1-4 NA NA TRBV5-7 TGTGCCAGCAGCCGTAGTGTGCGGATGAGAAATGAAAAACTGTTTTTT CASSRSVRMRNEKLFF
TRBJ2-7 NA NA TRBV9 TGCGCCAGCAGTGCGTGGGGGGGGCCCTCGTATAGGCAGTACTTC CASSAWGGPSYRQYF
TRBJ1-5 NA NA TRBV19 TGTGCCAGTAGAAATCTAATGGGTCGCAATCAGCCCCAGCATTTT CASRNLMGRNQPQHF
TRBJ2-5 NA NA TRBV6-5 TGTGCCAGCAGTTCCGGGGGGCGCTTGGAGACCCAGTACTTC CASSSGGRLETQYF
TRBJ2-1 TRBD1 NA TRBV7-8 TGTGCCAGCAGAATCCGGGGACAGGGGGCAATATGGAATGAGCAGTTCTTC CASRIRGQGAIWNEQFF
TRBJ2-5 NA NA TRBV9 TGTGCCAGCAGCGAGGAGGACTACGGGGGAGAGACCCAGTACTTC CASSEEDYGGETQYF
TRBJ1-4 NA NA TRBV27 TGTGCCAGCAGCTCACGGGCCAGGGCGAATGAAAAACTGTTTTTT CASSSRARANEKLFF
TRBJ2-5 TRBD1 NA TRBV4-3 TGCGCCAGCAGCCAAGCCCGGGACAGGGGACGGGAGACCCAGTACTTC CASSQARDRGRETQYF
TRBJ2-1 NA NA TRBV4-1 TGCGCCAGCAGCCAAGATCCGATAGGTAGGGGCAATGAGCAGTTCTTC CASSQDPIGRGNEQFF
TRBJ1-1 NA many TRBV29-1 TGCAGCGTTGAATGGGGAGGGGGGCATGAAGCTTTCTTT CSVEWGGGHEAFF
TRBJ2-5 TRBD2 NA TRBV9 TGTGCCAGCAGCGCTAGCGGGGCCTCCCAAGAGACCCAGTACTTC CASSASGASQETQYF
TRBJ2-7 TRBD1 NA TRBV4-1 TGCGCCAGCAGCCATAGACAGGGAACCTACGAGCAGTACTTC CASSHRQGTYEQYF
TRBJ2-1 NA NA TRBV6-5 TGTGCCAGCAGTTACTCGAGTGAGCAGTTCTTC CASSYSSEQFF
TRBJ1-1 NA NA TRBV10-3 TGTGCCATCAGTGCACCGGAGACAGGAAAGGTAAGGAACACTGAAGCTTTCTTT CAISAPETGKVRNTEAFF
TRBJ1-2 NA NA TRBV12-3/TRBV12-4 TGTGCCAGCATGAAACAGGAAAACTATGGCTACACCTTC CASMKQENYGYTF
TRBJ2-4 NA few TRBV28 TGTGCCAGCATGAGTTCCCGCTTCATTCAGTACTTC CASMSSRFIQYF